The rows below give T cell receptor beta chains drawn from one sample of a study of control samples from healthy donors and cancer patients. Only in-frame clones appear in the TCRdb table, and some are missing; sequencing was by immunoSEQ multiplex PCR. The sample has fewer than 200,000 clones; roughly 95% are singletons. The sample was blood. These receptors came from a woman aged 55-69 years in good health. CDR3s include the opening cysteine and the closing phenylalanine or tryptophan. Each record gives: clone size, V gene, J gene, D gene, CDR3 protein, CDR3 DNA. D genes are given only for firm matches. Size is stated for part of the rows, as once, few or many counts, or as a class when the clone is expanded.

>.|TRBV19|TRBJ2-2|.
CAIEGGPNTGELFF
TGTGCCATCGAGGGGGGACCGAACACCGGGGAGCTGTTTTTT
>.|TRBV5-1|TRBJ2-7|.
CASSLPGEVQYF
TGCGCCAGTAGCTTGCCGGGGGAGGTGCAGTACTTC
>.|TRBV9|TRBJ1-4|.
CASSAFPGERANEKLFF
TGTGCCAGCAGCGCATTTCCAGGGGAAAGGGCTAATGAAAAACTGTTTTTT
>.|TRBV19|TRBJ2-6|.
CASASSGANVLTF
TGTGCCAGTGCCAGCTCTGGGGCCAACGTCCTGACTTTC
>.|TRBV6-2/TRBV6-3|TRBJ1-5|.
CASSSMGAGTAYSNQPQHF
TGTGCCAGCAGCTCTATGGGTGCCGGGACCGCTTATAGCAATCAGCCCCAGCATTTT
>.|TRBV5-1|TRBJ1-2|.
CASSPQGGAYGYTF
TGCGCCAGCAGCCCCCAGGGAGGGGCCTATGGCTACACCTTC
>.|TRBV6-5|TRBJ1-2|.
CASSIQGGTRPGYTF
TGTGCCAGCAGTATCCAAGGGGGAACCCGACCTGGCTACACCTTC
>.|TRBV3-1/TRBV3-2|TRBJ2-2|.
CASSPYPRGTGELFF
TGTGCCAGCAGCCCTTACCCGAGAGGCACCGGGGAGCTGTTTTTT
>.|TRBV2|TRBJ2-1|.
CASRLLLGEQFF
TGTGCCAGCAGACTGTTACTGGGCGAGCAGTTCTTC
>once|TRBV6-5|TRBJ1-3|.
CASSGNTIYF
TGTGCCAGCAGTGGAAACACCATATATTTT
>.|TRBV28|TRBJ1-2|.
CASTGKSNYGYTF
TGTGCCAGCACCGGAAAATCTAACTATGGCTACACCTTC
>.|TRBV27|TRBJ2-3|TRBD2
CASSSLAGVSTDTQYF
TGTGCCAGCAGTTCACTAGCGGGGGTGAGCACAGATACGCAGTATTTT
>.|TRBV12-3/TRBV12-4|TRBJ2-3|.
CASSLTLGDTQYF
TGTGCCAGCAGTTTAACCCTAGGGGATACGCAGTATTTT
>.|TRBV7-3|TRBJ2-3|.
CASSSRTSVDTQYF
TGTGCCAGCAGCTCCCGGACTTCGGTAGATACGCAGTATTTT
>.|TRBV28|TRBJ1-4|.
CASSYRQGRTGKLFF
TGTGCCAGCAGCTACCGTCAGGGTAGAACGGGAAAACTGTTTTTT
>.|TRBV27|TRBJ1-2|.
CASRPQRNYGYTF
TGTGCCAGCAGGCCACAGAGAAACTATGGCTACACCTTC
>.|TRBV5-1|TRBJ2-7|.
CASSPTSLSSYEQYF
TGCGCCAGCAGCCCGACTTCGTTAAGCTCCTACGAGCAGTACTTC
>.|TRBV30|TRBJ2-5|TRBD2
CAWRNKGLAGGKTQYF
TGTGCCTGGAGAAACAAGGGACTAGCGGGGGGTAAGACCCAGTACTTC
>.|TRBV5-1|TRBJ2-7|TRBD2
CASSSSGGGDEQYF
TGCGCCAGCAGCTCTAGCGGGGGGGGCGACGAGCAGTACTTC
>few|TRBV5-4|TRBJ2-5|TRBD2
CASSPRLGGGGQETQYF
TGTGCCAGCAGCCCCCGGCTCGGTGGCGGGGGCCAAGAGACCCAGTACTTC
>.|TRBV7-8|TRBJ1-6|TRBD1
CASSAGQGEVTYNSPLHF
TGTGCCAGCAGCGCGGGACAGGGGGAGGTAACCTATAATTCACCCCTCCACTTT
>once|TRBV9|TRBJ2-1|.
CASSVGVAVVDEQFF
TGTGCCAGCAGCGTAGGGGTAGCCGTGGTCGATGAGCAGTTCTTC
>.|TRBV7-9|TRBJ1-1|TRBD1
CASSQLTGAMNTEAFF
TGTGCCAGCAGTCAATTAACAGGGGCCATGAACACTGAAGCTTTCTTT
>.|TRBV7-9|TRBJ1-6|.
CASSSTGPGNSPLHF
TGTGCCAGCAGCTCGACAGGTCCTGGAAATTCACCCCTCCACTTT
>once|TRBV14|TRBJ1-2|.
CASGQTYGYTF
TGTGCCAGCGGACAGACCTATGGCTACACCTTC
>.|TRBV3-1/TRBV3-2|TRBJ1-3|.
CASSPRTRISGNTIYF
TGTGCCAGTAGCCCCCGGACAAGAATCTCTGGAAACACCATATATTTT
>.|TRBV18|TRBJ1-2|.
CASSPQDPLHYGYTF
TGTGCCAGCTCACCGCAGGACCCGCTTCACTATGGCTACACCTTC
>.|TRBV6-2/TRBV6-3|TRBJ1-2|.
CASSSRTVGGYGYTF
TGTGCCAGCAGTTCACGGACAGTCGGAGGCTATGGCTACACCTTC
>.|TRBV7-2|TRBJ1-1|.
CASSLEVGNEAFF
TGTGCCAGCAGCTTAGAGGTGGGGAATGAAGCTTTCTTT
>.|TRBV5-1|TRBJ2-2|.
CASSGELFF
TGCGCCAGCAGCGGGGAGCTGTTTTTT
>.|TRBV6-4|TRBJ2-3|.
CASSDRGAPDTQYF
TGTGCCAGCAGTGACCGGGGGGCACCAGATACGCAGTATTTT
>.|TRBV18|TRBJ1-3|.
CASSPPSGASSGNTIYF
TGTGCCAGCTCACCACCTTCCGGGGCCAGCTCTGGAAACACCATATATTTT
>.|TRBV9|TRBJ2-7|.
CASSVAPGSVDEQYF
TGTGCCAGCAGCGTAGCCCCGGGCTCCGTCGACGAGCAGTACTTC
>.|TRBV12-3/TRBV12-4|TRBJ1-4|.
CASSKIQVEKLFF
TGTGCCAGCAGTAAAATTCAAGTGGAAAAACTGTTTTTT
>.|TRBV3-1/TRBV3-2|TRBJ1-2|.
CASSQGTVGGYTF
TGTGCCAGCAGCCAAGGGACCGTTGGGGGCTACACCTTC
>.|TRBV5-4|TRBJ2-7|TRBD1
CASSLSAGGYEQYF
TGTGCCAGCAGCTTGTCTGCAGGGGGCTACGAGCAGTACTTC
>.|TRBV7-9|TRBJ2-7|.
CASSVQGFGDEQYF
TGTGCCAGCAGCGTTCAGGGGTTTGGCGACGAGCAGTACTTC
>.|TRBV4-3|TRBJ1-6|.
CASSQDPTGRSPLHF
TGCGCCAGCAGCCAAGATCCTACAGGGAGATCACCCCTCCACTTT
>.|TRBV13|TRBJ1-4|.
CASSKAFEKLFF
TGTGCCAGCAGCAAGGCTTTTGAAAAACTGTTTTTT
>.|TRBV6-5|TRBJ1-3|TRBD1
CASSYSPGQGGNTIYF
TGTGCCAGCAGTTACTCCCCAGGACAGGGTGGAAACACCATATATTTT
>.|TRBV4-1|TRBJ2-3|TRBD2
CASSQAGGQVDTQYF
TGCGCCAGCAGCCAGGCGGGGGGCCAGGTAGATACGCAGTATTTT
>once|TRBV19|TRBJ1-4|.
CTTGQLLNEKLFF
TGTACCACCGGACAGCTCCTTAATGAAAAACTGTTTTTT
>.|TRBV18|TRBJ2-3|.
CASSPIPRRVDTQYF
TGTGCCAGCTCACCAATTCCCCGCAGGGTTGATACGCAGTATTTT